This is a list of T cell receptor beta chains from one sample in a study of cytomegalovirus exposure and HLA in healthy donors. Repertoires were generated with immunoSEQ multiplex PCR, while TCRdb's copy carries only in-frame clones and drops some. Here the sample spans 100,000 to 150,000 clones, 89% being singletons. Sample: PBMCs. These receptors were collected from a woman aged 18-30 years in good health and CMV-seronegative. Each CDR3 is given with its conserved first and last residue. The D gene is left open where the match is weak. The size of a clone is reported for some rows only, either as once, few or many, or as a class for expanded clones.

J,D,size,V,DNA,CDR3
TRBJ1-5,-,once,TRBV21-1,TGTGCCAGCAGCAAACAGGGGACGGGGCGAAGCAATCAGCCCCAGCATTTT,CASSKQGTGRSNQPQHF
TRBJ2-7,TRBD1,-,TRBV7-9,TGTGCCAGCAGCTTCGGGACAGGGCGGGAGCAGTACTTC,CASSFGTGREQYF
TRBJ1-1,-,-,TRBV28,TGTGCCAGCAGTTTAGGGGAAGGGGACACTGAAGCTTTCTTT,CASSLGEGDTEAFF
TRBJ2-3,-,once,TRBV11-2,TGTGCCAGCAGGATACCGGGACAAAGCACAGATACGCAGTATTTT,CASRIPGQSTDTQYF
TRBJ2-1,-,-,TRBV6-1,TGTGCCAGCAGTCCAGGGTTCAGCTCCTACAATGAGCAGTTCTTC,CASSPGFSSYNEQFF
TRBJ1-6,TRBD1,-,TRBV14,TGTGCCAGCAGCCAACGACCGGGACAGGGGTTTGGTTCACCCCTCCACTTT,CASSQRPGQGFGSPLHF
TRBJ2-7,-,-,TRBV5-1,TGCGCCAGCAGGGTGACAGAACTACGAGTGCAGTACTTC,CASRVTELRVQYF
TRBJ1-3,-,-,TRBV7-9,TGTGCCAGCAGCTTGGTACCCAGCTCTGGAAACACCATATATTTT,CASSLVPSSGNTIYF
TRBJ2-7,TRBD2,-,TRBV27,TGTGCCAGCAGTAGCCTTGGGGAGGGGAGCTACGAGCAGTACTTC,CASSSLGEGSYEQYF
TRBJ2-7,-,-,TRBV5-8,TGTGCCAGCAGCTTGTCTCCAGGGGTGGCTCACGAGCAGTACTTC,CASSLSPGVAHEQYF
TRBJ1-2,TRBD1,-,TRBV28,TGTGCCAGCAGACTACGGGGACAGGGTGAACCTGGCTACACCTTC,CASRLRGQGEPGYTF
TRBJ2-2,-,-,TRBV29-1,TGCAGCGTTGAAAGGGGGACCAGCGGAACGGAGCTGTTTTTT,CSVERGTSGTELFF
TRBJ2-5,TRBD2,-,TRBV13,TGTGCCAGCAGCTTAGCCCTAGCGGGAGGTTTGCGGTTGGAGACCCAGTACTTC,CASSLALAGGLRLETQYF
TRBJ2-1,-,-,TRBV14,TGTGCCAGCAGCCATACTAAGTCAGAGCAGTTCTTC,CASSHTKSEQFF
TRBJ2-5,-,-,TRBV28,TGTGCCAGCAGTTTTGATAACAGGGTCGATTATCCAGGTCGGGAGACCCAGTACTTC,CASSFDNRVDYPGRETQYF
TRBJ2-3,TRBD2,-,TRBV14,TGTGCCAGCAGCCAAGGATCGGGGGGTTCCGATACGCAGTATTTT,CASSQGSGGSDTQYF
TRBJ1-1,-,once,TRBV6-5,TGTGCCAGCAGTTACTCGATCAGGGGAGGGACTGAAGCTTTCTTT,CASSYSIRGGTEAFF